The 22 T cell receptor beta chains reported below all come from one sample, sequenced in a study of blood T cell repertoires in COVID-19. TCRdb's copy holds only in-frame clones and misses some; the assay was immunoSEQ multiplex PCR. The top ten hold about 5% of the sample, which has more than 70,000 clones, around nine tenths seen once. What was sequenced was peripheral blood. The receptors derive from a man in his fifties or sixties with active or convalescent COVID-19.

J is TRBJ2-3 and V is TRBV15, with 7 bases that match TRBD2. This CDR3 is 15 amino acids long. Germline CDR1 reads LNHNV; CDR2 reads YYDKDF (reference sequence). The ends lost 6 bases at V and 6 bases at J; junction bases unmatched: 12. The CDR3 DNA reads as TGTGCCACCAGTTCCCTAGCGGCACAGGAGGATACGCAGTATTTT. Its protein product is CATSSLAAQEDTQYF.

The rearrangement links TRBV5-4 to TRBJ1-2; 7 bases map to TRBD1. Per the germline V gene, CDR1 is SGHNT and CDR2 is YYREEE (reference sequence). V shed 3 bases, J shed 3 bases, and the junction held 5 bases outside the gene matches. The CDR3 sequence is 14 residues long. DNA for the CDR3: TGTGCCAGCAGCTACGGACAGGAGCACTATGGCTACACCTTC. Residues: CASSYGQEHYGYTF.

For the CDR3, the DNA is TGTGCCAGCAGCTTGGCCCGGAGGAACACTGAAGCTTTCTTT. It encodes CASSLARRNTEAFF. The chain links TRBV5-6 to TRBJ1-1; no definite D call. This CDR3 region has 14 residues. Germline CDR1 is SGHDT and CDR2 is YYEEEE. V was clipped by 0 bases and J by 1 base, with 7 bases between them.

This chain joins TRBV4-3 and TRBJ2-3, with 7 bases fitting TRBD2. This CDR3 spans 15 amino acids. V dropped 4 bases and J dropped 1; count of bases not matched to a gene: 5. From germline, CDR1 is LGHNA and CDR2 YSLEER. The CDR3, as DNA: TGCGCCAGCAGCCTCGGGGGGTCCGGCACAGATACGCAGTATTTT. This sequence encodes CASSLGGSGTDTQYF.

This clone was observed once. The V and J genes are TRBV18 and TRBJ1-2; 7 bases match TRBD1. Germline loops: CDR1 KGHSH, CDR2 LQKENI. V shed 1 base, J shed 0 bases, and the junction held 5 bases outside the gene matches. The CDR3 contains 16 residues. The CDR3 region is CASSPQARGSNYGYTF. CDR3 DNA: TGTGCCAGCTCACCACAGGCCAGGGGGTCTAACTATGGCTACACCTTC.

This rearrangement joins TRBV6-1 to TRBJ1-6, with 7 nucleotides matching TRBD1. The CDR3 has 15 amino acids. Germline-derived CDR1 and CDR2 are MNHNS and SASEGT. After removal of 0 bases from V and 9 bases from J, the junction contained 5 bases not matched to a gene. This CDR3 is CASSEATGTGSPLHF. Written as DNA, the CDR3 is TGTGCCAGCAGTGAAGCGACAGGGACGGGTTCACCCCTCCACTTT.

In its sample, this clone was seen a few times. This chain joins TRBV11-2 and TRBJ1-1; 9 bases are shared with TRBD1. The CDR3 is made up of 18 amino acids. Germline V gene sequence: CDR1 SGHAT, CDR2 FQNNGV. The junction had 9 bases not matched to a gene; V was cut back by 1 base and J by 0 bases. DNA of the CDR3: TGTGCCAGCAGCTTAGCCGGGACAGGGTACTTCATGAACACTGAAGCTTTCTTT. Translation gives CASSLAGTGYFMNTEAFF.

A note on this clone: At the DNA level, this CDR3 is encoded by other sequences in the same sample as well. This CDR3 reads CASSVLGRGQETQYF. The CDR3 DNA reads TGTGCCAGCAGCGTATTGGGGCGGGGTCAAGAGACCCAGTACTTC. The chain couples TRBV9 to TRBJ2-5; D might be TRBD2 (6 bases). Germline CDR1 is SGDLS and CDR2 is YYNGEE. CDR3 length equals 15 residues. V gave up 1 base and J gave up 2 bases, with 12 bases separating them. The full variable domain, in which reference TRBV9 and TRBJ2-5 provide the parts outside the CDR3, is DSGVTQTPKHLITATGQRVTLRCSPRSGDLSVYWYQQSLDQGLQFLIQYYNGEERAKGNILERFSAQQFPDLHSELNLSSLELGDSALYFCASSVLGRGQETQYFGPGTRLLVL.

The gene calls are TRBV5-8 and TRBJ1-1; maybe TRBD1 (5 bases). Germline assignment: CDR1 SGHTS and CDR2 YDEGEE. Deletions cut 2 bases from V and 6 bases from J, with 11 bases between. The length of the CDR3 is 13 residues. CDR3 sequence: CASSLWGRAEAFF. CDR3 bases: TGTGCCAGCAGCTTATGGGGGAGGGCTGAAGCTTTCTTT.

The table lists this clone with a count of one. The V and J genes are TRBV30 and TRBJ2-7; unclear D gene. The CDR3 has 11 amino acids. V was cut by 0 bases and J by 4 bases, with 4 bases left in between. Germline CDR1 GTSNPN, CDR2 SVGIG (reference sequence). CDR3 region: CAWSVQYEQYF. The CDR3 DNA reads TGTGCCTGGAGTGTACAGTACGAGCAGTACTTC.

V and J are TRBV6-4 and TRBJ2-3; TRBD2 agrees at 14 bases. Germline V gives CDR1 MRHNA, CDR2 SNTAGT. The CDR3 covers 19 residues. Unmatched junction bases numbered 14, after V lost 7 bases and J lost 2 bases. CDR3: CASNPPGTSGGLATDTQYF. In DNA, the CDR3 is TGTGCCAGCAATCCACCCGGGACTAGCGGGGGATTAGCCACAGATACGCAGTATTTT.

A few counts support this clone. The genes are TRBV7-9 and TRBJ1-6; 9 bases fit TRBD1. V dropped 6 bases and J dropped 10; count of bases not matched to a gene: 10. The CDR3 totals 15 residues. CDR1 SEHNR and CDR2 FQNEAQ come from the germline V gene (reference sequence). This CDR3 reads CASSPWTGEGSPLHF. CDR3 nucleotide sequence: TGTGCCAGCAGTCCCTGGACAGGGGAAGGATCACCCCTCCACTTT. Supplemented by reference TRBV7-9 and TRBJ1-6, the full variable domain reads DTGVSQNPRHKITKRGQNVTFRCDPISEHNRLYWYRQTLGQGPEFLTYFQNEAQLEKSRLLSDRFSAERPKGSFSTLEIQRTEQGDSAMYLCASSPWTGEGSPLHFGNGTRLTVT.

This rearrangement joins TRBV15 to TRBJ2-1; 7 bases are shared with TRBD1. After removal of 2 bases from V and 4 bases from J, the junction contained 5 bases not matched to a gene. The germline gives CDR1 LNHNV, CDR2 YYDKDF (reference sequence). The length of the CDR3 is 15 residues. DNA for the CDR3: TGTGCCACCAGCAGAAAGGGGGCTTCTTACAATGAGCAGTTCTTC. Its translation: CATSRKGASYNEQFF.

This clone has only one observation. The chain couples TRBV12-3 or TRBV12-4 to TRBJ2-5, with D unclear. V shed 6 bases and J shed 4 bases, with 12 bases lying between them. The CDR3 has 13 residues. The CDR3 DNA sequence: TGTGCCAGCAGCCCCTCTCTCCGAGAGACCCAGTACTTC. Amino acids: CASSPSLRETQYF.

This clone is a singleton in its sample. This chain joins TRBV5-1 and TRBJ2-5, with 13 nucleotides matching TRBD2. The CDR3 covers 16 residues. The V segment lost 4 bases and the J segment 2 bases; nucleotides outside the gene matches: 5. In germline, CDR1 is SGHRS, CDR2 YFSETQ. In nucleotides, the CDR3 is TGCGCCAGCAGCAAAGGGACTAGCGGGGTTCAAGAGACCCAGTACTTC. Protein sequence: CASSKGTSGVQETQYF.

The chain joins TRBV20-1 to TRBJ2-7, with D uncertain. Trimming removed 3 bases from V and 2 bases from J, with 5 bases in between. The CDR3 has 11 amino acids. Germline assignment: CDR1 DFQATT and CDR2 SNEGSKA (reference sequence). The CDR3 sequence: CSASVAYEQYF. DNA for the CDR3: TGCAGTGCTAGCGTCGCCTACGAGCAGTACTTC.

The V and J genes are TRBV3-1 (or the pseudogene TRBV3-2) and TRBJ1-2; D not certain. The germline V gene encodes CDR1 LGHDT and CDR2 YNNKEL (reference sequence). Trimming shortened V by 6 bases and J by 4 bases, and 6 bases separated the two germline ends. This CDR3 contains 11 residues. This CDR3 is CASSTGYGYTF. The CDR3 DNA is TGTGCCAGCAGTACTGGCTATGGCTACACCTTC.

J is TRBJ2-4 and V is TRBV28; possible D gene TRBD2, 6 bases. Germline V gives CDR1 MDHEN, CDR2 SYDVKM. This CDR3 is built from 15 residues. The ends were cut back, 3 bases at V and 2 bases at J, with 11 bases in the middle. CDR3 nucleotide sequence: TGTGCCAGCAGTTTTGGAGGGGCCTCCAAAAACATTCAGTACTTC. Translating it yields CASSFGGASKNIQYF.

The chain joins TRBV10-2 to TRBJ2-5, with 8 positions matching TRBD2. J gave up 1 base and V 10 bases, and 11 bases lay outside the gene matches. Germline CDR1 WSHSY, CDR2 SAAADI. The CDR3 length is 15 residues. The CDR3 DNA sequence: TGCGCCACCACGGGGGGGCCGGAGGGCCAAGAGACCCAGTACTTC. Protein product: CATTGGPEGQETQYF.

The chain couples TRBV28 to TRBJ1-3; 7 bases fit TRBD1. V shed 4 bases and J 3 bases; nucleotides not matched to a gene: 6. The germline V gene encodes CDR1 MDHEN and CDR2 SYDVKM. The CDR3 spans 15 residues. The CDR3 here is CASSSTGNGGNTIYF. For the CDR3, the DNA is TGTGCCAGCAGTTCGACAGGGAACGGTGGAAACACCATATATTTT.

The V and J genes are TRBV28 and TRBJ2-1, with 14 bases fitting TRBD2. Germline CDR1 MDHEN, CDR2 SYDVKM. The CDR3 has 15 amino acids. Losses at the gene ends were 7 bases for V and 6 bases for J; bases not matched to a gene: 5. The DNA for the CDR3 is TGTGCCAGCACACTGACTAGCGGGGGGGCCAATGAGCAGTTCTTC. It codes for CASTLTSGGANEQFF.

This sequence joins TRBV29-1 and TRBJ1-1, with 8 bases matching TRBD1. This CDR3 spans 14 amino acids. Germline V gene lookup returns CDR1 SQVTM and CDR2 ANQGSEA. J was trimmed by 0 bases and V by 8 bases; bases with no gene match: 8. The DNA for the CDR3 is TGCAGCCCTTCAGCAGGGGGCGTGAACACTGAAGCTTTCTTT. Translating it yields CSPSAGGVNTEAFF.